This T cell receptor beta chain was recorded in a study of T cell changes during pregnancy in multiple sclerosis (dated by TCRdb to the late 2010s). About the investigation overall: The study looked at changes in the T cell repertoire across pregnancy in women with multiple sclerosis.

The library was prepared using the immunoSEQ multiplex PCR assay. TCRdb's version of the immuneACCESS table is confined to in-frame rearrangements and falls short of the full clone set. An unresolved V gene accounts for under half of the shortfall where checked; the remainder is of unknown origin. This sample lists around 50,000 clones; about 93% were detected once. 0.61% of the sample is taken by the ten largest. Concerning this clone itself: Its specific antigen is unknown. Nothing much larger sits one base from this clone, and base qualities are not available.

From the cysteine up to the phenylalanine, the CDR3 has a length of 17 residues. The DNA shown is the 51-base CDR3, in frame from base 1. The germline V gene (reference sequence) gives CDR1 as LNHNV and CDR2 as YYDKDF. V was cut back by 0 bases and J by 10 bases, leaving a gap of 24 bases between them. Here the chain combines TRBV15 and TRBJ1-2, and possibly TRBD1, on 6 matching bases. Here the sequenced sample was CD4+ T cells from peripheral blood mononuclear cells, taken after pregnancy. This receptor was identified in a female donor in good health, enrolled as a control in a pregnancy study. The DNA sequence is as follows: TGTGCCACCAGCAGAGATTACCCTTCGTCCCCGGACAGTCACTACACCTTC. This sequence encodes CATSRDYPSSPDSHYTF. When the CDR3 is completed using the reference TRBV15 and TRBJ1-2 genes on either side, the full variable domain is DAMVIQNPRYQVTQFGKPVTLSCSQTLNHNVMYWYQQKSSQAPKLLFHYYDKDFNNEADTPDNFQSRRPNTSFCFLDIRSPGLGDTAMYLCATSRDYPSSPDSHYTFGSGTRLTVV.